This TCR beta chain stems from a study of blood T cell repertoires in COVID-19. Authors' analysis steps: Amplifying reference gene primers gave estimates of nucleated cell counts. Here immunoSEQ multiplex PCR was the method, and the copy in TCRdb shows in-frame clones only, minus some. Clone size and V and J calls were adopted from that table, with D and trimming inferred from the DNA. The profile covers hundreds of thousands of clones, with more than 75% appearing a single time and more than 1% taken by the ten largest. This clone appeared a single time. This receptor was taken from a woman aged 25 to 39 who had recovered from COVID-19. Sequencing input: PBMCs or T cells enriched from blood (not recorded which).

The CDR3 DNA sequence: TGTGCCAGCAGCAGGAGGACTAGCGGGGGGTCCTCCTACGAGCAGTACTTC. As protein: CASSRRTSGGSSYEQYF. This chain joins TRBV13 and TRBJ2-7; 14 bases match TRBD2. The CDR3 has 17 residues. From germline, CDR1 is PRHDT and CDR2 FYEKMQ (reference sequence). The V gene end was trimmed by 5 bases and the J gene end by 0 bases; junction bases not matched to a gene: 6. Together with reference TRBV13 and TRBJ2-7, the CDR3 gives the full variable domain: AAGVIQSPRHLIKEKRETATLKCYPIPRHDTVYWYQQGPGQDPQFLISFYEKMQSDKGSIPDRFSAQQFSDYHSELNMSSLELGDSALYFCASSRRTSGGSSYEQYFGPGTRLTVT.